The clone carrying this T cell receptor beta chain was counted a single time. A read error may be the cause here, since a much bigger clone is one base away. CDR3-region Arm-PCR and iRepertoire HTBI primers produced the TCR beta libraries. TCRdb used MiXCR to reprocess the multiplex PCR reads, holding one entry per CDR3 protein. Counted here are around 400,000 distinct CDR3 sequences, around a fifth occurring once; the ten biggest clones make up around an eighth. Time point denoted: persistent/refractory GD, antithyroid drugs over 5 years with positive TRAb. Generation of the TCR library employed RNA extracted from PBMCs. This record belongs to a study of regulatory T cells in long-lasting Graves disease. Germline CDR1 reads MNHNS; CDR2 reads SASEGT. This CDR3 region has 14 residues. The V gene lost 6 bases and the J gene lost 0 bases, with 9 bases spanning the gap.

Sequencing used peripheral blood mononuclear cells (PBMCs), obtained when the disease was refractory, from a patient treated with antithyroid drugs. The V gene is TRBV6-1, the J gene TRBJ1-5, with a possible D match to TRBD1 (5 bases). This clonotype originated in a female donor with Graves disease. CDR3 amino acids: CASRVGGSNQPQHF. For the CDR3, the DNA is TGTGCCAGCAGGGTGGGGGGTAGCAATCAGCCCCAGCATTTT.